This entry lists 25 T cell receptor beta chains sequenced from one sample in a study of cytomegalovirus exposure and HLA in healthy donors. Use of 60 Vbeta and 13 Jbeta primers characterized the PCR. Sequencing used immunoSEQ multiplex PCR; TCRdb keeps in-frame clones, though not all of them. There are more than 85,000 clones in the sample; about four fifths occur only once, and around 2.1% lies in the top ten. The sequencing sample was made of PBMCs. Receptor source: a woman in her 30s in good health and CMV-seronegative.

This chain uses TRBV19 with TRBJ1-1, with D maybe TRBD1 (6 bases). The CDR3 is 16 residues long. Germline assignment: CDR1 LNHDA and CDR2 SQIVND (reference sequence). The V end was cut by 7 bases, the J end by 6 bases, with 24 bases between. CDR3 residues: CASTLTQGRRFAEAFF. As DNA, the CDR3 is TGTGCCAGTACCCTAACCCAGGGGCGTAGATTCGCTGAAGCTTTCTTT.

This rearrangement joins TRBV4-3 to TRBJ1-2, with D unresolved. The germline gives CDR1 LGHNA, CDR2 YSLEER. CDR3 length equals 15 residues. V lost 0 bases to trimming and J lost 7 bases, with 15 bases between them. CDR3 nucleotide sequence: TGCGCCAGCAGCCAAGATACCACCCAAGCGTCTGGCTACACCTTC. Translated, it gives CASSQDTTQASGYTF.

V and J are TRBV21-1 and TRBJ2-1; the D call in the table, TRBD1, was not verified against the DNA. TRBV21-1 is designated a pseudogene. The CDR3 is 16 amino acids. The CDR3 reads CASSPRRTTTYNEQFF. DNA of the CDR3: TGTGCCAGCAGCCCAAGACGGACAACTACCTACAATGAGCAGTTCTTC.

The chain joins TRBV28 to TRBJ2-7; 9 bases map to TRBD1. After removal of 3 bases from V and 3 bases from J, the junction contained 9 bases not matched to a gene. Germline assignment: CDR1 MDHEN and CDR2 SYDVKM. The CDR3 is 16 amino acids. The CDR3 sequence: CASSFLSGTGLYEQYF. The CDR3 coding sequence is TGTGCCAGCAGTTTTCTTTCGGGGACAGGGCTCTACGAGCAGTACTTC.

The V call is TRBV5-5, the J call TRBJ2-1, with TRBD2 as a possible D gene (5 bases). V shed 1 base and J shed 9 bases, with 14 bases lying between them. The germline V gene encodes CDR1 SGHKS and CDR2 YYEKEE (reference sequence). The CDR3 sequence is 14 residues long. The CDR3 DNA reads TGTGCCAGCAGCTTGAGGCTAGCTCCCAGTGAGCAGTTCTTC. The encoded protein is CASSLRLAPSEQFF.

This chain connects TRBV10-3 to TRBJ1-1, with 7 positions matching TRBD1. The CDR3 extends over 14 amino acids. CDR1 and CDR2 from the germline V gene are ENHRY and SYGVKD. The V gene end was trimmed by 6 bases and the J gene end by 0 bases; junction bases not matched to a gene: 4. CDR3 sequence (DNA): TGTGCCATCAGCAGGGGGTTGTTGAACACTGAAGCTTTCTTT. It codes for CAISRGLLNTEAFF.

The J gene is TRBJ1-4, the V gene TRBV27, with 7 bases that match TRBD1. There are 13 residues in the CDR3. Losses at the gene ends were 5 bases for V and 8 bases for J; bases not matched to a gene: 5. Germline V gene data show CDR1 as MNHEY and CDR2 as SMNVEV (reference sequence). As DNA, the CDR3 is TGTGCCAGCAGTCGACAGGACAGGGAAAAACTGTTTTTT. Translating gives CASSRQDREKLFF. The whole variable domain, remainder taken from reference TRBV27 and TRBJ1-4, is EAQVTQNPRYLITVTGKKLTVTCSQNMNHEYMSWYRQDPGLGLRQIYYSMNVEVTDKGDVPEGYKVSRKEKRNFPLILESPSPNQTSLYFCASSRQDREKLFFGSGTQLSVL.

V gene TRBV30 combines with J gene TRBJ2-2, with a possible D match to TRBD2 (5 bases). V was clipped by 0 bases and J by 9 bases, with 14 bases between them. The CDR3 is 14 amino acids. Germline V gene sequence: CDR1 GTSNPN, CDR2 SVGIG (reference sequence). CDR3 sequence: CAWSVRAVSRELFF. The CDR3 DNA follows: TGTGCCTGGAGTGTACGAGCGGTAAGCCGGGAGCTGTTTTTT.

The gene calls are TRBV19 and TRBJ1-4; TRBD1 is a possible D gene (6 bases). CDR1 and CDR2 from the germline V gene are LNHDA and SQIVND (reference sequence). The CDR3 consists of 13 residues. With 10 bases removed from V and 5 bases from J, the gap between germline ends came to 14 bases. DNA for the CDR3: TGTGCCACCACTGGGCAGGGGAATGAAAAACTGTTTTTT. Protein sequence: CATTGQGNEKLFF.

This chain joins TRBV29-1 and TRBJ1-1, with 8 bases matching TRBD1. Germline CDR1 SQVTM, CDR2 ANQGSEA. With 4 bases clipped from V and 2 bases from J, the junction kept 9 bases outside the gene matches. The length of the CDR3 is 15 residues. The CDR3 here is CSVGVTGALNTEAFF. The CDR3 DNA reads TGCAGCGTTGGAGTGACAGGGGCCTTAAACACTGAAGCTTTCTTT.

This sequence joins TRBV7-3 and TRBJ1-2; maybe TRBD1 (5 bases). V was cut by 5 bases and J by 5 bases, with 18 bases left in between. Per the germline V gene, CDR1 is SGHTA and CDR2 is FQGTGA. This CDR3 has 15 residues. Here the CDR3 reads CASSPGGGEGYGYTF. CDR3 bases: TGTGCCAGCAGCCCCGGTGGGGGGGAGGGGTATGGCTACACCTTC.

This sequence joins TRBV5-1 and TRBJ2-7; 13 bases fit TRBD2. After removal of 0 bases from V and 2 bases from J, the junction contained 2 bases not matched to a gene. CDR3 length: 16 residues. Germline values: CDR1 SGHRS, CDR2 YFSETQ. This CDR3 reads CASSLATSGRPYEQYF. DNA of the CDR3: TGCGCCAGCAGCTTGGCGACTAGCGGGAGGCCCTACGAGCAGTACTTC.

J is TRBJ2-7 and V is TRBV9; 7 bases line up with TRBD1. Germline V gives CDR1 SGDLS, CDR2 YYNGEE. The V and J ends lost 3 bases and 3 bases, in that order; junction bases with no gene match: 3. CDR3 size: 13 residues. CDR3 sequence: CASSERDSYEQYF. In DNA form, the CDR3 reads TGTGCCAGCAGCGAGAGGGACAGCTACGAGCAGTACTTC.

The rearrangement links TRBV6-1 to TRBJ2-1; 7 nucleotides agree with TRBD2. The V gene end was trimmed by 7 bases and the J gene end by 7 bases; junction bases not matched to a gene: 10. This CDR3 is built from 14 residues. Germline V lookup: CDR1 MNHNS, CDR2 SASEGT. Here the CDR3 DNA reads TGTGCCAGCACGCCCCGGGAGGTTGGGAATGAGCAGTTCTTC. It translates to CASTPREVGNEQFF.

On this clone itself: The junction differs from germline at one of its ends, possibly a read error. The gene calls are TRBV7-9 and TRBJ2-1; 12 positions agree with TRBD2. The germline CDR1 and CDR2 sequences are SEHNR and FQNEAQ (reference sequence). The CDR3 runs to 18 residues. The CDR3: CASTLERLGTSGWYEQFF. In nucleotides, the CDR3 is TGTGCCAGCACCTTAGAGCGCCTGGGGACTAGCGGGTGGTATGAGCAGTTCTTC.

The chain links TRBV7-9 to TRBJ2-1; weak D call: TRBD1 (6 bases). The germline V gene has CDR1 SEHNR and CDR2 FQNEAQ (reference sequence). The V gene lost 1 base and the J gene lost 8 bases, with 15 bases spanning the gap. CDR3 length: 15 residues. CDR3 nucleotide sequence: TGTGCCAGCAGCTTAGTGGGGGCCCTGAGGTATGAGCAGTTCTTC. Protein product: CASSLVGALRYEQFF.

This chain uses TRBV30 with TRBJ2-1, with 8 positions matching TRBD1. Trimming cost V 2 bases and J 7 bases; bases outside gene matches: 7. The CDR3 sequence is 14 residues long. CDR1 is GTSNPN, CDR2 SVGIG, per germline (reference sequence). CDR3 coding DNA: TGTGCCTGGAGTCCGGGACAGGCCTGGAATGAGCAGTTCTTC. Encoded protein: CAWSPGQAWNEQFF.

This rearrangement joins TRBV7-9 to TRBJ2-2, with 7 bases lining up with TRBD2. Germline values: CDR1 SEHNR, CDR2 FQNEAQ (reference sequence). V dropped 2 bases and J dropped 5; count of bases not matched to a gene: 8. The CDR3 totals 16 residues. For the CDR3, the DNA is TGTGCCAGCAGCTTAAGGGGCGGGAGTTCAACCGGGGAGCTGTTTTTT. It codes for CASSLRGGSSTGELFF.

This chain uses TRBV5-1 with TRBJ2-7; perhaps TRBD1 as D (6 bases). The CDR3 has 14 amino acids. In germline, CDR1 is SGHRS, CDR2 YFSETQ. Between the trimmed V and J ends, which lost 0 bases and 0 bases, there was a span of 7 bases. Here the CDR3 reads CASSLEGVSYEQYF. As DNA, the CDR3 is TGCGCCAGCAGCTTGGAGGGGGTCTCCTACGAGCAGTACTTC.

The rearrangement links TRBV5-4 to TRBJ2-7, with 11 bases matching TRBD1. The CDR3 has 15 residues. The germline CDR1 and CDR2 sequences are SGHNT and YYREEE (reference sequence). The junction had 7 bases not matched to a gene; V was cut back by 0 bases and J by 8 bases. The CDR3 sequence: CASSLAGDRGTQQYF. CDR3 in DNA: TGTGCCAGCAGCTTGGCAGGGGACAGGGGGACGCAGCAGTACTTC.

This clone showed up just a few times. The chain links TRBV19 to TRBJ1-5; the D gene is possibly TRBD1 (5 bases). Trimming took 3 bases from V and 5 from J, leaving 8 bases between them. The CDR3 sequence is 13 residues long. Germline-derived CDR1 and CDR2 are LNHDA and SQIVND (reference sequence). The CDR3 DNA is TGTGCCAGTAGTATGCAGGGCTATCAGCCCCAGCATTTT. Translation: CASSMQGYQPQHF.

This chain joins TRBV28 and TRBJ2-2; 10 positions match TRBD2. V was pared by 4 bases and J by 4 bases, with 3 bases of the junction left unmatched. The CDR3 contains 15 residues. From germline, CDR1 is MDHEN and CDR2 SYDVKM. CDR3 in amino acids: CASSSGLAATGELFF. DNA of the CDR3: TGTGCCAGCAGTTCTGGACTAGCGGCCACCGGGGAGCTGTTTTTT.

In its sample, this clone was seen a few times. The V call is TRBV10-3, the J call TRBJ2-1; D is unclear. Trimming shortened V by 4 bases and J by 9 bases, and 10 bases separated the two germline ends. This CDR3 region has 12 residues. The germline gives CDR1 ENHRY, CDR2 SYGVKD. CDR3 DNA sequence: TGTGCCATCAGTGGGATAAGACTTGAGCAGTTCTTC. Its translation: CAISGIRLEQFF.

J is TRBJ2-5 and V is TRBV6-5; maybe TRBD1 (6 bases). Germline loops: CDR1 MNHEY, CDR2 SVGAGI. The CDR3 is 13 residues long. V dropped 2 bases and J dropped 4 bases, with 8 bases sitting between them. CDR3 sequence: CASSYGRGETQYF. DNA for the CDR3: TGTGCCAGCAGTTACGGCAGGGGAGAGACCCAGTACTTC.

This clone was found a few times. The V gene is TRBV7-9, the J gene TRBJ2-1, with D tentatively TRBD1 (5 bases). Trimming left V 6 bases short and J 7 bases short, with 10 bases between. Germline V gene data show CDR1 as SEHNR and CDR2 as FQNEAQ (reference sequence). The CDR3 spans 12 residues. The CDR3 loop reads CASRLGPNEQFF. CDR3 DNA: TGTGCCAGCAGGCTGGGGCCTAATGAGCAGTTCTTC.